The entry below describes one TCR beta chain. The PBMCs had their origin in 10 ml of fresh peripheral blood. RNA transcripts served as the template for amplifying TCR beta CDR3 regions. HTBI primers drove first-round RT-PCR of the TCR CDR3. TCRdb recomputed calls from the multiplex PCR reads with MiXCR, one row per CDR3 protein. The sample comprises about 640,000 distinct CDR3 sequences, more than 14% of which are singletons, and around 12% rests with the top ten. The V and J ends lost 5 bases and 0 bases respectively, with 8 bases between them. Germline V CDR1 and CDR2: DFQATT, SNEGSKA (reference sequence). The CDR3 is 13 residues long. The sample is drawn from a study of T cells in Graves' hyperthyroidism and ophthalmopathy.

The chain joins TRBV20-1 to TRBJ2-1; D unresolved. Sequences were obtained from blood. This receptor was obtained from a woman between 45 and 65 years old with Graves' ophthalmopathy. CDR3 sequence reads: CSAVIRSYNEQFF. CDR3 nucleotides: TGCAGTGCTGTGATTCGCTCCTACAATGAGCAGTTCTTC.